The T cell receptor (beta chain) described here comes from a study of T cell repertoires in cytomegalovirus infection. Study overall: Signatures in public TCR beta sequences pointed to both CMV infection and matching HLA type.

MiXCR, run by TCRdb on the reads, gives a single entry per CDR3 protein. The top ten hold under 8.5% of the sample, which has roughly 600,000 distinct CDR3 sequences, approximately 24% seen once. In germline, CDR1 is SEHNR, CDR2 FQNEAQ (reference sequence). V lost 3 bases, J lost 5 bases, and 14 bases stayed unmatched. The CDR3 covers 17 residues. The TCR sequence derives from a human donor in good health (CMV status not recorded). Some clones in this sample may be carry-over from other donors' samples. Source material: CD8+ T cells from PBMCs. The V gene is TRBV7-9, the J gene TRBJ2-5; 8 positions match TRBD2. The DNA of the CDR3 is TGTGCCAGCAGCTTCCCAGGGAAGCGGGGGAGCAGGGAGACCCAGTACTTC. Amino acids: CASSFPGKRGSRETQYF. Full variable domain (remainder filled in from reference TRBV7-9 and TRBJ2-5): DTGVSQNPRHKITKRGQNVTFRCDPISEHNRLYWYRQTLGQGPEFLTYFQNEAQLEKSRLLSDRFSAERPKGSFSTLEIQRTEQGDSAMYLCASSFPGKRGSRETQYFGPGTRLLVL.